Listed below are T cell receptor beta chains from one sample, sequenced in a study of CD4+ T cells in melanoma. The repertoire was sequenced with immunoSEQ multiplex PCR; TCRdb's copy has only in-frame clones and lacks some. The table includes 17,000 or so clones, under 90% detected once. Sequencing input: cells from a culture (not recorded whether cultured in vitro). These receptors originate from a human donor with melanoma. Each CDR3 is given with its conserved first and last residue. The D gene is left open where the match is weak. Rows give clone size only sometimes, using once, few, many, or a class for an expanded clone.

TRBV2,.,.,TRBJ1-1,15,CASKRAGHRNTEAFF,TGTGCCAGCAAGAGGGCAGGCCACAGGAACACTGAAGCTTTCTTT
TRBV30,TRBD1,.,TRBJ2-2,15,CAWATGTGTTGELFF,TGTGCCTGGGCTACCGGGACAGGAACCACCGGGGAGCTGTTTTTT
TRBV5-1,TRBD1,.,TRBJ1-2,17,CATRPTTGGAFRGGYTF,TGCGCCACCCGCCCCACGACAGGGGGGGCCTTCCGTGGAGGCTACACCTTC
TRBV7-3,.,few,TRBJ2-3,12,CASSAYGDTQYF,TGTGCCAGCAGCGCCTATGGAGATACGCAGTATTTT
TRBV5-8,.,.,TRBJ2-5,17,CASSLARGYGKGETQYF,TGTGCCAGCAGCTTGGCTCGGGGGTATGGGAAAGGGGAGACCCAGTACTTC
TRBV15,TRBD1,once,TRBJ1-5,15,CATSRERGPNQPQHF,TGTGCCACCAGCAGAGAAAGGGGGCCCAATCAGCCCCAGCATTTT
TRBV5-1,TRBD1,.,TRBJ1-1,15,CASSLSGQGGTEAFF,TGCGCCAGCAGCTTGAGCGGTCAGGGGGGCACTGAAGCTTTCTTT
TRBV10-3,.,.,TRBJ1-5,13,CAISEGYNQPQHF,TGTGCCATCAGTGAGGGGTACAATCAGCCCCAGCATTTT
TRBV7-9,.,.,TRBJ2-1,15,CASSRRDFSYNEQFF,TGTGCCAGCAGCCGACGGGACTTCTCCTACAATGAGCAGTTCTTC
TRBV14,.,.,TRBJ2-7,13,CASSQVVGGEQYF,TGTGCCAGCAGCCAAGTAGTAGGGGGCGAGCAGTACTTC
TRBV30,.,once,TRBJ1-2,11,CAWGRTVGYTF,TGTGCCTGGGGCCGGACGGTTGGCTACACCTTC
TRBV5-1,.,.,TRBJ1-3,15,CASRPQLTAGNTIYF,TGCGCCAGCAGGCCACAGCTGACTGCAGGAAACACCATATATTTT
TRBV6-5,TRBD1,.,TRBJ1-1,12,CATRGPVTEAFF,TGTGCGACCAGGGGGCCGGTCACTGAAGCTTTCTTT
TRBV11-2,.,.,TRBJ1-2,14,CASSLDGDDYGYTF,TGTGCCAGCAGCTTAGACGGGGATGACTATGGCTACACCTTC
TRBV5-4,.,.,TRBJ2-3,11,CASHLRDTQYF,TGTGCCAGCCACCTTCGGGATACGCAGTATTTT
TRBV21-1,.,once,TRBJ1-6,17,CASRQSLHIHHNSPLHF,TGTGCCAGCAGACAAAGTCTACACATACATCATAATTCACCCCTCCACTTT
TRBV5-5,.,.,TRBJ1-5,15,CASSPGRLDTQPQHF,TGTGCCAGCAGCCCGGGGAGGTTGGACACTCAGCCCCAGCATTTT
TRBV4-1,TRBD1,few,TRBJ2-1,20,CASSFYNRDRAFREYNEQFF,TGCGCCAGCAGCTTTTACAACCGGGACAGGGCGTTCCGGGAGTACAATGAGCAGTTCTTC
TRBV5-1,TRBD2,.,TRBJ2-2,15,CASSLAGGHTGELFF,TGCGCCAGCAGCTTGGCGGGGGGGCACACCGGGGAGCTGTTTTTT
TRBV5-1,.,.,TRBJ1-1,15,CASSLSHRGNTEAFF,TGCGCCAGCAGCTTGTCCCATCGGGGGAACACTGAAGCTTTCTTT
TRBV5-5,.,once,TRBJ1-1,16,CASSSHSGGLNTEAFF,TGTGCCAGCAGCTCCCACTCCGGGGGTTTGAACACTGAAGCTTTCTTT
TRBV2,TRBD2,.,TRBJ2-1,16,CASSPPLAGGRNEQFF,TGTGCCAGCAGTCCGCCGCTAGCGGGGGGGCGCAATGAGCAGTTCTTC
TRBV5-1,TRBD2,.,TRBJ2-3,17,CASSLWTSGGGTDTQYF,TGCGCCAGCAGCCTATGGACTAGCGGGGGCGGCACAGATACGCAGTATTTT
TRBV5-8,.,.,TRBJ1-2,16,CASSLIGTASNYGYTF,TGTGCCAGCAGCCTAATAGGGACGGCATCTAACTATGGCTACACCTTC
TRBV27,TRBD1,.,TRBJ2-2,14,CASRGTANTGELFF,TGTGCCAGCAGGGGGACAGCGAACACCGGGGAGCTGTTTTTT
TRBV5-6,TRBD1,.,TRBJ1-4,14,CASSRDRGLGKLFF,TGTGCCAGCAGCAGGGACAGAGGGTTGGGAAAACTGTTTTTT
TRBV2,.,few,TRBJ1-6,16,CASKDRTSSYNSPLHF,TGTGCCAGCAAGGACAGAACAAGCTCCTATAATTCACCCCTCCACTTT
TRBV5-4,.,.,TRBJ2-1,14,CASSSKQGDNEQFF,TGTGCCAGCAGCTCGAAGCAGGGAGACAATGAGCAGTTCTTC
TRBV27,.,once,TRBJ1-2,12,CASTEANYGYTF,TGTGCCAGCACCGAAGCTAACTATGGCTACACCTTC
TRBV5-4,.,.,TRBJ1-2,14,CASRPGAEIHGYTF,TGTGCCAGCAGACCGGGGGCGGAAATCCATGGCTACACCTTC
TRBV28,.,.,TRBJ1-4,18,CASSFLHYVRGFNEKLFF,TGTGCCAGCAGTTTCCTCCACTACGTCAGGGGTTTTAATGAAAAACTGTTTTTT
TRBV20-1,.,.,TRBJ1-4,11,CSARETRELFF,TGCAGTGCTAGGGAGACCCGGGAACTGTTTTTT
TRBV5-4,.,few,TRBJ1-6,13,CASRMGSESPLHF,TGTGCCAGCAGGATGGGTAGCGAATCACCCCTCCACTTT
TRBV11-3,TRBD1,.,TRBJ2-3,17,CASSTRRGQGPTDTQYF,TGTGCCAGCAGCACGCGTAGGGGACAGGGTCCCACAGATACGCAGTATTTT
TRBV12-5,TRBD1,.,TRBJ1-5,17,CASGIADRPAGNQPQHF,TGTGCTAGTGGTATCGCGGACAGGCCGGCAGGCAATCAGCCCCAGCATTTT
TRBV10-2,TRBD2,.,TRBJ2-1,15,CASRDTSGGGNEQFF,TGCGCCAGCAGAGATACTAGCGGGGGGGGTAATGAGCAGTTCTTC
TRBV18,.,.,TRBJ1-1,16,CASSPQRPVGDTEAFF,TGTGCCAGCTCACCACAGCGCCCGGTCGGGGACACTGAAGCTTTCTTT
TRBV7-2,.,.,TRBJ1-1,16,CASSFRQTGGNTEAFF,TGTGCCAGCAGCTTCCGACAGACGGGGGGGAACACTGAAGCTTTCTTT
TRBV18,.,.,TRBJ2-5,15,CASSPPSGQQETQYF,TGTGCCAGCTCACCACCGTCAGGGCAACAAGAGACCCAGTACTTC
TRBV7-3,.,.,TRBJ2-2,13,CASSLNRAGELFF,TGTGCCAGCAGCTTAAATAGGGCCGGGGAGCTGTTTTTT
TRBV7-9,.,few,TRBJ1-3,15,CASSPGIEAGNTIYF,TGTGCCAGCAGCCCCGGTATCGAGGCTGGAAACACCATATATTTT
TRBV11-2,TRBD1,.,TRBJ1-2,18,CASSSVRDRSLANYGYTF,TGTGCCAGCAGCTCGGTCAGGGACAGGAGCTTAGCTAACTATGGCTACACCTTC
TRBV7-9,.,.,TRBJ1-2,14,CASSLTAANYGYTF,TGTGCCAGCAGCTTGACAGCTGCGAACTATGGCTACACCTTC
TRBV2,.,once,TRBJ2-3,13,CASSEVRGPTQYF,TGTGCCAGCAGTGAAGTACGGGGACCAACGCAGTATTTT
TRBV11-3,.,.,TRBJ2-7,14,CASSSNSRPYEQYF,TGTGCCAGCAGCTCTAACAGCCGGCCCTACGAGCAGTACTTC
TRBV15,.,.,TRBJ2-3,17,CATSPWPETSGTDTQYF,TGTGCCACCAGCCCCTGGCCCGAGACTTCGGGCACAGATACGCAGTATTTT
TRBV5-1,.,.,TRBJ2-7,15,CASSRETGQHGEQYF,TGCGCCAGCAGCCGCGAGACAGGACAGCACGGCGAGCAGTACTTC